This TCR beta chain emerged from a study of response to subunit inactivated influenza vaccine. General study results and limits: T cells newly recruited by each seasonal influenza vaccination are few, the authors suggested.

CDR1 is SGHTA, CDR2 FQGNSA, per germline. The CDR3 has 14 amino acids. The J segment lost 3 bases and the V segment lost 5 bases, leaving 6 bases of the junction unmatched. TCRdb ran MiXCR on the RT-PCR reads and lists one entry per CDR3 protein. The table records about 540,000 distinct CDR3 sequences, roughly 25% of them present only once. Of note for this clonotype: Its specificity is not known.

The same data also contributed to another study, on T cells expressing NK-cell markers. That source reports: Libraries used 5'RACE template switching adding universal primer site and UMIs. The TCR beta repertoires were obtained from sorted CD3+CD56+NKG2C+, CD3+CD56+NKG2C- and CD3+CD56-NKG2C+ T cells.

The J gene is TRBJ2-7, the V gene TRBV7-2; TRBD1 agrees at 8 bases. This clonotype was sampled from a man aged 45 to 65 who received an inactivated influenza vaccine. The sample was CD4+ T cells sorted from PBMCs, taken 11 to 12 days after vaccination. The CDR3 nucleotides read TGTGCCAGCAGCATGGACAGGGTATACTACGAGCAGTACTTC. Protein: CASSMDRVYYEQYF.